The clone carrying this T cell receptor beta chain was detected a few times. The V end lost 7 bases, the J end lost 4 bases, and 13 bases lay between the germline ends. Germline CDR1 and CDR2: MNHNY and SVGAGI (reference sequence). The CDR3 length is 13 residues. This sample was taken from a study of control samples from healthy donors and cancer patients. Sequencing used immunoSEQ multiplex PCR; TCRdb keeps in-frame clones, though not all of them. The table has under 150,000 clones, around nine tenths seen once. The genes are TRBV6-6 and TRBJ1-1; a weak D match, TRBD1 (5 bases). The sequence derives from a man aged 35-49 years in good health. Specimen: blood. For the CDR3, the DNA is TGTGCCAGCACCCTAACTGGGGGCACTGAAGCTTTCTTT. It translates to CASTLTGGTEAFF.